A selection of T cell receptor beta chains follows, all from one sample in a study of CD8+ T cells in alopecia areata. TCRdb's copy holds only in-frame clones and misses some; the assay was immunoSEQ multiplex PCR. The top ten clones hold around 1.8% of a sample with hundreds of thousands of clones, 55% to 75% of them seen once. This material consisted of CD4+ T cells sorted from blood, taken at week 24, from a patient treated with tofacitinib. All receptors come from a human donor with alopecia areata. Both conserved end residues are part of each CDR3. A D gene is named only where the DNA matches it firmly. Part of the rows lack a size; the others show once, few, many or a class for expanded clones.

TRBJ2-7,TRBV12-5,few,.,14,CASGLGRSSYEQYF,TGTGCTAGTGGTTTGGGCAGGAGCTCCTACGAGCAGTACTTC
TRBJ2-5,TRBV29-1,few,.,13,CSVAAGRQETQYF,TGCAGCGTTGCGGCAGGACGCCAAGAGACCCAGTACTTC
TRBJ2-3,TRBV27,many,.,17,CASSHRRTPSGTDTQYF,TGTGCCAGCAGTCATCGCCGGACGCCATCTGGCACAGATACGCAGTATTTT
TRBJ2-3,TRBV7-6,.,.,16,CASSLVVWGETDTQYF,TGTGCCAGCAGCTTAGTGGTCTGGGGGGAGACAGATACGCAGTATTTT
TRBJ2-5,TRBV9,.,.,15,CASSVSLSGVETQYF,TGTGCCAGCAGCGTTAGCTTATCGGGGGTCGAGACCCAGTACTTC
TRBJ2-7,TRBV30,once,TRBD1,15,CAWSVGTDSSYEQYF,TGTGCCTGGAGTGTAGGGACAGACAGCTCCTACGAGCAGTACTTC
TRBJ2-7,TRBV5-1,few,TRBD2,14,CASSLTSGGIEQYF,TGCGCCAGCAGCTTGACTAGCGGGGGGATTGAGCAGTACTTC
TRBJ2-3,TRBV7-2,.,.,14,CASSPEFGTDTQYF,TGTGCCAGCAGCCCGGAGTTTGGCACAGATACGCAGTATTTT
TRBJ2-7,TRBV23-1,.,.,12,CASSQRRYEQYF,TGCGCCAGCAGTCAAAGGCGATACGAGCAGTACTTC
TRBJ1-5,TRBV30,.,.,14,CAWSPGRLHQPQHF,TGTGCCTGGAGTCCGGGACGGCTCCATCAGCCCCAGCATTTT
TRBJ2-7,TRBV2,.,TRBD2,17,CASSEDLAGLASYEQYF,TGTGCCAGCAGTGAAGACCTAGCGGGACTAGCTTCCTACGAGCAGTACTTC
TRBJ2-5,TRBV7-6,.,.,13,CASSPLQQETQYF,TGTGCCAGCAGTCCCTTACAACAGGAGACCCAGTACTTC
TRBJ2-7,TRBV5-4,once,TRBD2,16,CASSIRGGAITAEQYF,TGTGCCAGCAGCATCCGGGGGGGGGCCATCACCGCCGAGCAGTACTTC
TRBJ1-1,TRBV7-6,.,.,16,CASSPRGYSMNTEAFF,TGTGCCAGCAGCCCACGGGGATATTCCATGAACACTGAAGCTTTCTTT
TRBJ2-2,TRBV9,few,.,14,CASSVEGNSGELFF,TGTGCCAGCAGCGTAGAGGGGAATTCCGGGGAGCTGTTTTTT
TRBJ2-3,TRBV30,few,TRBD2,14,CAWSRLAGADTQYF,TGTGCCTGGAGTAGACTAGCGGGGGCGGATACGCAGTATTTT
TRBJ2-3,TRBV4-3,few,.,15,CASSQDDSSTDTQYF,TGCGCCAGCAGCCAAGATGACAGTAGCACAGATACGCAGTATTTT
TRBJ2-7,TRBV30,.,.,11,CAWSVGNEQYF,TGTGCCTGGAGTGTAGGGAACGAGCAGTACTTC
TRBJ2-6,TRBV6-1,.,.,14,CASGGLLGVTVLTF,TGTGCCAGTGGCGGACTCCTGGGGGTAACCGTCCTGACTTTC
TRBJ2-5,TRBV4-1,.,.,15,CASSQGRGLEGTQYF,TGCGCCAGCAGCCAAGGGCGGGGGCTCGAAGGGACCCAGTACTTC
TRBJ1-2,TRBV30,.,.,19,CAWNRGSTTGTINTYGYTF,TGTGCCTGGAATAGGGGCTCAACAACCGGGACCATCAATACTTATGGCTACACCTTC
TRBJ1-1,TRBV29-1,once,.,14,CSVESGVKGTEAFF,TGCAGCGTTGAATCGGGCGTGAAAGGTACTGAAGCTTTCTTT
TRBJ2-4,TRBV7-8,.,TRBD1,20,CASSIPAYRGPGVDKNIQYF,TGTGCCAGCAGCATCCCAGCTTACAGGGGGCCCGGGGTAGACAAAAACATTCAGTACTTC
TRBJ2-2,TRBV30,.,.,15,CAWLRGTANTGELFF,TGTGCCTGGCTCCGGGGGACGGCGAACACCGGGGAGCTGTTTTTT
TRBJ1-2,TRBV5-1,.,TRBD1,14,CASSLNKGAYGYTF,TGCGCCAGCAGCTTGAACAAGGGGGCGTATGGCTACACCTTC
TRBJ1-6,TRBV19,.,TRBD1,15,CASSHETGYTSPLHF,TGTGCCAGTAGCCATGAGACAGGGTATACTTCACCCCTCCACTTT
TRBJ2-7,TRBV28,.,.,13,CASSLNIPYEQYF,TGTGCCAGCAGTTTAAACATCCCCTACGAGCAGTACTTC
TRBJ2-3,TRBV6-5,few,.,11,CASSYSDTQYF,TGTGCCAGCAGTTACTCAGATACGCAGTATTTT
TRBJ1-2,TRBV30,.,.,14,CAWSPREEPYGYTF,TGTGCCTGGAGTCCGCGGGAGGAACCCTATGGCTACACCTTC
TRBJ2-7,TRBV7-2,few,TRBD2,12,CASSGGGYEQYF,TGTGCCAGCAGCGGCGGGGGTTACGAGCAGTACTTC
TRBJ2-1,TRBV6-6,.,TRBD2,14,CASRAGTSRGEQFF,TGTGCCAGCAGGGCCGGGACTAGTCGGGGGGAGCAGTTCTTC
TRBJ1-6,TRBV10-3,few,.,14,CAITRSPEDSPLHF,TGTGCCATCACTCGGAGCCCCGAGGATTCACCCCTCCACTTT
TRBJ1-2,TRBV12-5,.,.,13,CASGAPGDYGYTF,TGTGCTAGTGGGGCCCCGGGGGACTATGGCTACACCTTC
TRBJ2-1,TRBV7-2,many,.,13,CASTSSGRGEQFF,TGTGCCAGCACCTCGTCGGGACGGGGGGAGCAGTTCTTC
TRBJ1-6,TRBV5-1,.,.,16,CASSLDKTTYNSPLHF,TGCGCCAGCAGCTTGGATAAAACCACCTATAATTCACCCCTCCACTTT
TRBJ1-1,TRBV10-3,.,TRBD1,14,CAISVDRTNTEAFF,TGTGCCATCAGTGTGGACAGGACGAACACTGAAGCTTTCTTT
TRBJ2-3,TRBV7-2,few,.,14,CASSSVGGTDTQYF,TGTGCCAGCAGCTCGGTGGGGGGCACAGATACGCAGTATTTT
TRBJ2-2,TRBV4-2,.,TRBD2,16,CASSPNSGGTTGELFF,TGTGCCAGCAGCCCAAATAGCGGGGGAACCACCGGGGAGCTGTTTTTT
TRBJ2-3,TRBV28,.,.,15,CASSLTGLSTDTQYF,TGTGCCAGCAGTTTGACCGGATTAAGCACAGATACGCAGTATTTT
TRBJ1-2,TRBV18,few,TRBD1,14,CASSPGTANYGYTF,TGTGCCAGCTCACCGGGGACAGCTAACTATGGCTACACCTTC
TRBJ2-7,TRBV7-2,.,TRBD2,14,CASRVAGGRYEQYF,TGTGCCAGCAGAGTAGCGGGGGGCCGCTACGAGCAGTACTTC
TRBJ2-5,TRBV5-1,.,.,16,CASSFRARGAGETQYF,TGCGCCAGCAGCTTCCGAGCAAGGGGCGCAGGAGAGACCCAGTACTTC
TRBJ1-1,TRBV7-3,.,TRBD1,13,CASSKTGDTEAFF,TGTGCCAGCAGCAAAACAGGGGACACTGAAGCTTTCTTT